This T cell receptor beta chain was captured by sequencing in a study of regulatory T cells in long-lasting Graves disease. Broader study findings: A reduction in accuracy may have resulted from the small sample size.

Time point given: persistent/refractory GD, antithyroid drugs over 5 years with positive TRAb. PBMCs were the source of the RNA used for TCR sequencing. Diagnosing Graves' disease relied on the American Thyroid Association guidelines. Investigators prepared the TCR beta libraries by applying iRepertoire HTBI primers and Arm-PCR of CDR3 regions. MiXCR was run by TCRdb on the multiplex PCR reads, yielding one entry per CDR3 protein. The sample has 400,000 or so distinct CDR3 sequences, about 20% seen once. The CDR3 is made up of 16 amino acids. CDR1 and CDR2 from the germline V gene are SGHRS and YFSETQ. The ends were cut back, 4 bases at V and 2 bases at J, with 19 bases in the middle. With respect to this clonotype: Its antigen is not known.

The sample in question was peripheral blood mononuclear cells (PBMCs), obtained when the disease was refractory, from a patient treated with antithyroid drugs. The TCR comes from a female donor with Graves disease. The V gene is TRBV5-1, the J gene TRBJ2-7, with D perhaps given as TRBD1 or TRBD2 (7 bases each). The chain's CDR3 is CASSRLGGTATYEQYF. In nucleotides, the CDR3 is TGCGCCAGCAGCCGGCTGGGAGGGACAGCGACCTACGAGCAGTACTTC.